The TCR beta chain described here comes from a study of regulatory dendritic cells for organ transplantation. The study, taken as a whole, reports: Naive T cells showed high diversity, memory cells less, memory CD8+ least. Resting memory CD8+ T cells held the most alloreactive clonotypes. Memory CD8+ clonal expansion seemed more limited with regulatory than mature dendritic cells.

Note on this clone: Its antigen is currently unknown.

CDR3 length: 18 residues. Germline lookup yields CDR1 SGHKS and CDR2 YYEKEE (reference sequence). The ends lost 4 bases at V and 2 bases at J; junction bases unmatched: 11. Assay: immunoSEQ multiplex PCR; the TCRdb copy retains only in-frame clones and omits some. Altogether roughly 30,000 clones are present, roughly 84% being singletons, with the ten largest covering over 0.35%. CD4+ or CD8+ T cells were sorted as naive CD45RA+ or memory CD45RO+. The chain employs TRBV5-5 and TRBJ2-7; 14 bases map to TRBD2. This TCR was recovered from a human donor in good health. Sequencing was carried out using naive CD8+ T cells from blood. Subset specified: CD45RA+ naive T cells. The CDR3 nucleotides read TGTGCCAGCAGCCTCGAAGGACTAGCGGGGGGCCTGACCTACGAGCAGTACTTC. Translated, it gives CASSLEGLAGGLTYEQYF.